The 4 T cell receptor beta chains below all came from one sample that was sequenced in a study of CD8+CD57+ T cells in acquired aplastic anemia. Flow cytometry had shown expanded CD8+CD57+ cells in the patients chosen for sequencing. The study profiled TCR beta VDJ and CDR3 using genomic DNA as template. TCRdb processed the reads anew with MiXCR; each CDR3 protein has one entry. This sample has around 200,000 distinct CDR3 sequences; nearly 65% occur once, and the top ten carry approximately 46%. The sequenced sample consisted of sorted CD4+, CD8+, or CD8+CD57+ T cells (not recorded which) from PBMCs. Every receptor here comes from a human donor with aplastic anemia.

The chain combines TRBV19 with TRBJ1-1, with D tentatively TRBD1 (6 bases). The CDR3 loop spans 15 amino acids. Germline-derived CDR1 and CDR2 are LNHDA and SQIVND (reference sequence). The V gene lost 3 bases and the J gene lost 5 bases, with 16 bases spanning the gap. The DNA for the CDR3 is TGTGCCAGTAGTATGAAGCCAGGGGCGAGGACTGAAGCTTTCTTT. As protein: CASSMKPGARTEAFF.

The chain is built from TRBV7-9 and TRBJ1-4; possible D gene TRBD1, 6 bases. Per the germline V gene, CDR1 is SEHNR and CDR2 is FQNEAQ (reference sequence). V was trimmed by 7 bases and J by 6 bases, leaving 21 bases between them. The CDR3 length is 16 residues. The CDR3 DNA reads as TGTGCCAGCACCTACGCACACAGGGAGGGTCATGAAAAACTGTTTTTT. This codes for CASTYAHREGHEKLFF.

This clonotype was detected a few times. CDR3 protein: CSARGGGQETQYF. The CDR3 region has the DNA TGCAGTGCTAGAGGTGGGGGGCAAGAGACCCAGTACTTC. The chain recombines TRBV20-1 with TRBJ2-5, with TRBD2 as a possible D gene (6 bases). Germline values: CDR1 DFQATT, CDR2 SNEGSKA (reference sequence). This CDR3 comprises 13 residues. The germline V and J ends were trimmed by 1 base and 2 bases, with 8 bases remaining between them.

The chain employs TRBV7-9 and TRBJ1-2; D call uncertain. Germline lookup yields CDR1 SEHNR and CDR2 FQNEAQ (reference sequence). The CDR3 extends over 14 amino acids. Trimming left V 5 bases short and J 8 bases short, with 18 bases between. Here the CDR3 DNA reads TGTGCCAGCAGCCCCAGGACGGCCGAACGGGGCTACACCTTC. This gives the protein CASSPRTAERGYTF.